The source of this TCR beta chain is a study of cytomegalovirus exposure and HLA in healthy donors. With respect to this clone: Its antigen is not identified.

Germline CDR1 and CDR2: SGHAT and FQNNGV. The length of the CDR3 is 16 residues. The trim removed 5 bases at V and 6 bases at J, leaving 14 bases unmatched. General study points: Most sequenced TCRs were rare (though some public TCRs occurred in many donors).

The study ran its PCR with 60 Vbeta and 13 Jbeta primers. Libraries were prepared by immunoSEQ multiplex PCR; TCRdb keeps only in-frame clonotypes and omits some of them. The repertoire holds about 130,000 clones, with about 78% as singletons. Sequences were obtained from PBMCs. The source of this sequence is a man over 45 in good health and CMV-seronegative. The V and J genes are TRBV11-2 and TRBJ1-1; 8 nucleotides agree with TRBD1. The CDR3 spells CASSREGTGGSPEAFF. The DNA for the CDR3 is TGTGCCAGCAGCAGAGAAGGGACAGGAGGGTCCCCTGAAGCTTTCTTT.